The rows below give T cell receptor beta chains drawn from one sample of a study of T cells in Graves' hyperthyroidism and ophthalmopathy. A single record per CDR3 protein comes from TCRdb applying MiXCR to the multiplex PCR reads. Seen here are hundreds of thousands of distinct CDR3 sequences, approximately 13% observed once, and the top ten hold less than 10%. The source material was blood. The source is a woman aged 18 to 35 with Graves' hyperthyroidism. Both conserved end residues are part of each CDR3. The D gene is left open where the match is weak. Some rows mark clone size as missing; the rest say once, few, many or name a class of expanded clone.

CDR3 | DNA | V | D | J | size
CSARGSGRHYEQYF | TGCAGTGCTAGGGGCTCGGGACGGCACTACGAGCAGTACTTC | TRBV20-1 | NA | TRBJ2-7 | many
CASSSSSGSREQYF | TGTGCCAGCAGCTCCTCTAGCGGGAGCCGCGAGCAGTACTTC | TRBV28 | TRBD2 | TRBJ2-7 | NA
CASSTPWGDNEKLFF | TGTGCCAGCAGTACCCCTTGGGGGGATAATGAAAAACTGTTTTTT | TRBV6-2/TRBV6-3 | NA | TRBJ1-4 | many
CAWSRGGSSGANVLTF | TGTGCCTGGAGCCGGGGTGGTAGCTCTGGGGCCAACGTCCTGACTTTC | TRBV30 | NA | TRBJ2-6 | few
CASSEGGHFYEQYF | TGTGCCAGCAGTGAGGGCGGACACTTCTACGAGCAGTACTTC | TRBV6-1 | NA | TRBJ2-7 | few
CASSLQRTQYQETQYF | TGTGCCAGCAGCCTCCAAAGGACCCAATACCAAGAGACCCAGTACTTC | TRBV7-2 | NA | TRBJ2-5 | many
CASSVVGEKLFF | TGTGCCAGCAGTGTCGTGGGTGAAAAACTGTTTTTT | TRBV28 | NA | TRBJ1-4 | NA
CAWRKDGSYEQYF | TGTGCCTGGAGAAAGGACGGGTCCTACGAGCAGTACTTC | TRBV30 | NA | TRBJ2-7 | once
CASRLTESTDTQYF | TGTGCCAGCAGACTTACAGAAAGCACAGATACGCAGTATTTT | TRBV6-1 | NA | TRBJ2-3 | NA
CAIKGGPTDTQYF | TGTGCCATCAAAGGCGGGCCCACAGATACGCAGTATTTT | TRBV10-3 | NA | TRBJ2-3 | many
CASSPVSGGVNQPQHF | TGTGCCAGCAGCCCCGTTTCCGGCGGAGTCAATCAGCCCCAGCATTTT | TRBV27 | NA | TRBJ1-5 | many
CASSLFPGTESNTEAFF | TGTGCCAGCAGTTTATTCCCCGGGACAGAATCGAACACTGAAGCTTTCTTT | TRBV27 | TRBD1 | TRBJ1-1 | many
CASSPPGSYGYTF | TGTGCCAGCAGCCCCCCCGGAAGCTATGGCTACACCTTC | TRBV3-1 | NA | TRBJ1-2 | many
CASSLSRTEETQYF | TGTGCCAGCAGCCTATCCCGGACAGAAGAGACCCAGTACTTC | TRBV7-9 | NA | TRBJ2-5 | NA
CASSPLDRENQPQHF | TGTGCCAGCAGTCCACTTGACAGGGAGAATCAGCCCCAGCATTTT | TRBV28 | TRBD1 | TRBJ1-5 | NA
CASMSHTSSYEQYF | TGTGCCAGCATGAGCCACACAAGCTCCTACGAGCAGTACTTC | TRBV6-1 | NA | TRBJ2-7 | NA